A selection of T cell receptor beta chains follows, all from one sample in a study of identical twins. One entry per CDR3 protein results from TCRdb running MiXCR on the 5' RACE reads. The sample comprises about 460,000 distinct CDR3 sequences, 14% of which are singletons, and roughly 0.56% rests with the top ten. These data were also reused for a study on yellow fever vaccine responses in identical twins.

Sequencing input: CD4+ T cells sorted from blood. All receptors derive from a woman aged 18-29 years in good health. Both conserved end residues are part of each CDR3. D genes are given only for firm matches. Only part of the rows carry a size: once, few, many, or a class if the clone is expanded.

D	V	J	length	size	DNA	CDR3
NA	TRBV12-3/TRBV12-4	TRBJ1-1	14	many	TGTGCCAGCAGTCGTCCCGAGAGAGGGGGAAGGGTTTTCTTT	CASSRPERGGRVFF
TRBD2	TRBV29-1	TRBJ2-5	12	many	TGCAGCGTTGACCCGTCGGGAGGGACCCAGTACTTC	CSVDPSGGTQYF
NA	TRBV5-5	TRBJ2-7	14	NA	TGTGCCAGCAGCTTAACGGGGCTAATCTACGAGCAGTACTTC	CASSLTGLIYEQYF
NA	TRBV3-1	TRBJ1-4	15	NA	TGTGCCAGCAGCCAAGACCCTGCAACTAATGAAAAACTGTTTTTT	CASSQDPATNEKLFF
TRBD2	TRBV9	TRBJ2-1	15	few	TGTGCCAGCAGTGCGACTAGCGGGGCTGTGAATGAGCAGTTCTTC	CASSATSGAVNEQFF
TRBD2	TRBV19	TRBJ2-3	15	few	TGTGCCAGTAGTATCTATGCGGGAGACCCAGATACGCAGTATTTT	CASSIYAGDPDTQYF
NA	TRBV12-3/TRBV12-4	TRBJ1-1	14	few	TGTGCCAGCAGTGGGACCGGGGGGAGCACTGAAGCTTTCTTT	CASSGTGGSTEAFF
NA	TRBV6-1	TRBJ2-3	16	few	TGTGCCAGCAGTCCCTCCTTTTTCGGAGAAGGAGATACGCAGTATTTT	CASSPSFFGEGDTQYF
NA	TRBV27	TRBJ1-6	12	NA	TGTGCCAGCAGTTTTCGTGAGGGACCCCTCCACTTT	CASSFREGPLHF
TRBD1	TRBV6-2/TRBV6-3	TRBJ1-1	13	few	TGTGCCAGCAGTTACACCGCGGACAGGGCAGCTTTCTTT	CASSYTADRAAFF
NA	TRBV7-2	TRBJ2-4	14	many	TGTGCCAGCAGCTTAGACAGTGCCAAAAACATTCAGTACTTC	CASSLDSAKNIQYF
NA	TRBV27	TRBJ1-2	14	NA	TGTGCCAGCAGAGACCCAGGGACGGCCTATGGCTACACCTTC	CASRDPGTAYGYTF
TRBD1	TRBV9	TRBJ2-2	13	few	TGTGCCAGCGGACTCAGGGGGACCGGGGAGCTGTTTTTT	CASGLRGTGELFF
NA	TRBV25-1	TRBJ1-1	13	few	TGTGCCAGCAGTGGCCAAAAGAACACTGAAGCTTTCTTT	CASSGQKNTEAFF
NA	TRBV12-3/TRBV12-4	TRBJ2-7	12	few	TGTGCCAGCACTTTCAATTCCCTCGAGCAGTACTTC	CASTFNSLEQYF
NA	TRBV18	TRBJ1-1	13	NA	TGTGCCAGCTCAAACAGGGTTGTGTCTGAAGCTTTCTTT	CASSNRVVSEAFF
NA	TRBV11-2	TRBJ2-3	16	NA	TGTGCCAGCAGCTCCTGGGCCCAACTCGCAGGAGATACGCAGTATTTT	CASSSWAQLAGDTQYF
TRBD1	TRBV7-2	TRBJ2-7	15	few	TGTGCCAGCAGCTTAGGGGGGGGACAGGGTGGCGAGCAGTACTTC	CASSLGGGQGGEQYF
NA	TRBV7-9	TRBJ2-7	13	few	TGTGCCAGCAGCCAACAGGTGGCCTACGAGCAGTACTTC	CASSQQVAYEQYF
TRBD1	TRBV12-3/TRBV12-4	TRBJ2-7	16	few	TGTGCCAGCAGTAGGGGACAGGGTAAGGGTACCTACGAGCAGTACTTC	CASSRGQGKGTYEQYF
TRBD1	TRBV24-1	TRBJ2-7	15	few	TGTGCCACCAGTGACCCGACAGGGGTGACCCACGAGCAGTACTTC	CATSDPTGVTHEQYF
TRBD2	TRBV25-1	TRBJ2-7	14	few	TGTGCCAGTTCCCGGAGCGGGAGGGTCGACGAGCAGTACTTC	CASSRSGRVDEQYF
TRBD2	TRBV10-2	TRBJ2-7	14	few	TGCGCCAGCACTGGACTAGCGACAGCCTACGAGCAGTACTTC	CASTGLATAYEQYF
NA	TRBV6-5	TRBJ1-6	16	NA	TGTGCCAGCAGTTCGGGCGGCAGGGGTGCTAATTCACCCCTCCACTTT	CASSSGGRGANSPLHF
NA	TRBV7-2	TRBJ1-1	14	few	TGTGCCAGCAGCTGGCGAGCGTGGGGCACTGAAGCTTTCTTT	CASSWRAWGTEAFF
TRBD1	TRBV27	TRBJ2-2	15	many	TGTGCCAGCAGTTGGGACAGGGGGCGTAACGGGGAGCTGTTTTTT	CASSWDRGRNGELFF
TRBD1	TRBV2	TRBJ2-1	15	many	TGTGCCAGCAGAGTTATGGGACAGGGAACCAATGAGCAGTTCTTC	CASRVMGQGTNEQFF